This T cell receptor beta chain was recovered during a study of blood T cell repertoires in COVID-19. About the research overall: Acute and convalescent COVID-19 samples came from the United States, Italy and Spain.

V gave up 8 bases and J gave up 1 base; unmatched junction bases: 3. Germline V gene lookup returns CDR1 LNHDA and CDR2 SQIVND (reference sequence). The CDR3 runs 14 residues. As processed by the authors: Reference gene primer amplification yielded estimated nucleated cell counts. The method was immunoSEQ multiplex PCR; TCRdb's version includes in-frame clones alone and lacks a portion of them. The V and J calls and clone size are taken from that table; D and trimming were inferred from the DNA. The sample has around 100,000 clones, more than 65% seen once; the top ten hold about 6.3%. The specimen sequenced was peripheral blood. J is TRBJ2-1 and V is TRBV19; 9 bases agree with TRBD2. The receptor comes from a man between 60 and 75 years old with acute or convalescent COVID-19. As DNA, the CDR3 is TGTGCCAGTGGGGGACTAGCTTCCTACAATGAGCAGTTCTTC. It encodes CASGGLASYNEQFF.